This T cell receptor (beta chain) was sequenced during a study of monozygotic twins with inflammatory bowel disease. Donors each contributed one blood sample measuring under 3 ml. Per germline, CDR1 SQVTM and CDR2 ANQGSEA. The CDR3 has 13 residues. Following a re-call of the 5' RACE reads, TCRdb has one entry per CDR3 protein and lacks DNA. The sample includes approximately 400,000 distinct CDR3 sequences. The receptor's source is a human donor with ulcerative colitis or Crohn's disease, or a healthy co-twin of an affected twin (not recorded which). V and J are TRBV29-1 and TRBJ1-2; TCRdb designates TRBD1, a call that cannot be tested without DNA. Sequencing was carried out using blood. CDR3 region: CSVDRQAGSRYTF.